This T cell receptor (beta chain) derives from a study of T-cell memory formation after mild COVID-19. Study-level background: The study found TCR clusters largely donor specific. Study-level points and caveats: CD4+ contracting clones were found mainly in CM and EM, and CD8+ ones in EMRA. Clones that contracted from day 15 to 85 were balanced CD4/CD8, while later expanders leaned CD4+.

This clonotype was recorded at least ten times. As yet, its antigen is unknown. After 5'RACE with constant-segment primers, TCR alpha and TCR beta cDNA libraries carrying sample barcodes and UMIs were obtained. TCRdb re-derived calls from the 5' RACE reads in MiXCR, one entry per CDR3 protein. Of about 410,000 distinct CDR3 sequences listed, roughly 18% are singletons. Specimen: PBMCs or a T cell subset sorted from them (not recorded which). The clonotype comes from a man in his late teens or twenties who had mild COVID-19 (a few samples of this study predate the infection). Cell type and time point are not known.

The CDR3 loop is CSARGISGANVLTF. The CDR3, as DNA: TGCAGTGCTAGGGGGATCTCTGGGGCCAACGTCCTGACTTTC. The chain carries TRBV20-1 and TRBJ2-6, with D unresolved. Trimming removed 3 bases at V and 0 bases at J, with 6 bases between. The CDR3 spans 14 residues. The V gene's germline CDR1 is DFQATT and CDR2 SNEGSKA (reference sequence).